The 23 T cell receptor beta chains presented below share a single source sample, sequenced in a study of blood T cells in healthy people across ages. A J-beta primer mix and a sample-barcoded 5' primer were used in a second PCR of about 6 to 12 cycles. TCRdb reanalysed the 5' RACE reads using MiXCR and keeps one entry per CDR3 protein. This repertoire shows about a million distinct CDR3 sequences, 30% to 40% found once; its top ten account for around 13%. The material sequenced was blood. Receptors were obtained from a man younger than 35 in good health.

This clonotype was seen a handful of times. The CDR3: CASSLTGLEAFF. The CDR3 DNA reads TGTGCCAGCAGCTTGACCGGGTTGGAGGCTTTCTTT. This chain uses TRBV5-6 with TRBJ1-1; unclear D gene. The CDR3 spans 12 residues. Trimming shortened V by 1 base and J by 11 bases, and 12 bases separated the two germline ends. Per the germline V gene, CDR1 is SGHDT and CDR2 is YYEEEE.

The rearrangement links TRBV7-2 to TRBJ2-5, with D perhaps assigned TRBD1 or TRBD2 (6 bases each). Germline V gene lookup returns CDR1 SGHTA and CDR2 FQGNSA. Trimming took 2 bases from V and 3 from J, leaving 19 bases between them. This CDR3 is built from 17 residues. DNA for the CDR3: TGTGCCAGCAGCTTAACCCCTGGCGGGACAACAGAAGAGACCCAGTACTTC. It is translated as CASSLTPGGTTEETQYF.

A few counts support this clonotype. This chain uses TRBV12-3 or TRBV12-4 with TRBJ2-1; 8 positions agree with TRBD1. The CDR3 contains 15 residues. With 5 bases clipped from V and 9 bases from J, the junction kept 12 bases outside the gene matches. CDR3 region: CASSPGIGQGPEQFF. In nucleotides, the CDR3 is TGTGCCAGCAGTCCAGGGATTGGACAGGGTCCTGAGCAGTTCTTC.

The gene calls are TRBV7-2 and TRBJ2-7, with D tentatively TRBD1 or TRBD2 (5 bases each). The CDR3 has 14 amino acids. Trimming took off 1 base at V and 2 bases at J, with 9 bases between the two ends. Germline-derived CDR1 and CDR2 are SGHTA and FQGNSA. CDR3 sequence: CASSLVRDPYEQYF. CDR3 DNA sequence: TGTGCCAGCAGCTTAGTCAGGGACCCCTACGAGCAGTACTTC. Complete variable domain (other parts from reference TRBV7-2 and TRBJ2-7): GAGVSQSPSNKVTEKGKDVELRCDPISGHTALYWYRQSLGQGLEFLIYFQGNSAPDKSGLPSDRFSAERTGGSVSTLTIQRTQQEDSAVYLCASSLVRDPYEQYFGPGTRLTVT.

The chain carries TRBV14 and TRBJ1-1; D gene ambiguous. Germline V gene lookup returns CDR1 SGHDN and CDR2 FVKESK. The CDR3 contains 14 residues. V lost 5 bases and J lost 3, with 13 bases in between. The CDR3 loop is CASSTVGRDTEAFF. The CDR3 DNA is TGTGCCAGCAGCACCGTAGGGCGGGACACTGAAGCTTTCTTT.

The rearrangement links TRBV4-1 to TRBJ2-3; 10 bases are a match to TRBD2. The CDR3 sequence is 16 residues long. Germline-derived CDR1 and CDR2 are MGHRA and YSYEKL. V dropped 0 bases and J dropped 11; count of bases not matched to a gene: 11. CDR3 region: CASSQEEPSGGLRQYF. CDR3 in DNA: TGCGCCAGCAGCCAAGAAGAACCTAGCGGGGGTCTACGGCAGTATTTT.

This clonotype has just a few counts. The V gene is TRBV7-3, the J gene TRBJ2-1, with 9 bases matching TRBD2. The length of the CDR3 is 15 residues. Germline lookup yields CDR1 SGHTA and CDR2 FQGTGA. The V segment lost 3 bases and the J segment 7 bases; nucleotides outside the gene matches: 7. CDR3 region: CASSFGGGAGNEQFF. In DNA, the CDR3 is TGTGCCAGCAGCTTCGGCGGGGGGGCCGGTAATGAGCAGTTCTTC.

The V and J genes are TRBV5-1 and TRBJ1-4, with 9 bases matching TRBD1. The CDR3 extends over 17 amino acids. Germline V gene lookup returns CDR1 SGHRS and CDR2 YFSETQ. V lost 4 bases, J lost 2 bases, and 9 bases stayed unmatched. The CDR3 is CASSPGTGLTTNEKLFF. CDR3 DNA: TGCGCCAGCAGCCCTGGGACAGGGTTAACGACTAATGAAAAACTGTTTTTT.

A note on this clonotype: Possible read error: a much larger clone is one base away. This chain links TRBV6-5 with TRBJ1-5, with D possibly matching TRBD1 (6 bases). Germline lookup yields CDR1 MNHEY and CDR2 SVGAGI. The CDR3 is 12 residues long. The CDR3 DNA reads as TGTGTCAGCAGGGGTAGCAATCAGCCCCAGCATTTT. It codes for CVSRGSNQPQHF.

The chain recombines TRBV4-3 with TRBJ2-2, with 8 positions matching TRBD1. Germline values: CDR1 LGHNA, CDR2 YSLEER. The CDR3 runs 18 residues. With V trimmed by 1 base and J by 3 bases, 10 bases remained unmatched. CDR3 sequence (DNA): TGCGCCAGCAGCCAAGTACCTCAGAGACAGGGGTACACCGGGGAGCTGTTTTTT. The encoded protein is CASSQVPQRQGYTGELFF.

This clonotype was observed a handful of times. The V gene is TRBV20-1, the J gene TRBJ1-5; D possibly corresponds to TRBD1 (6 bases). The V and J ends lost 1 base and 7 bases respectively, with 11 bases between them. The CDR3 extends over 13 amino acids. Germline CDR1 and CDR2: DFQATT and SNEGSKA (reference sequence). The DNA for the CDR3 is TGCAGTGCTAGAGGGCCTGGGGGCCAGCCCCAGCATTTT. It yields the protein CSARGPGGQPQHF.

The sample holds a few counts of this clonotype. V gene TRBV6-1 combines with J gene TRBJ1-5, with 9 bases aligning to TRBD1. The CDR3 is made up of 14 amino acids. J lost 9 bases, V lost 4 bases, and 7 bases had no gene match. Per germline, CDR1 MNHNS and CDR2 SASEGT. The CDR3 is CASSGTGEGLPQHF. In DNA, the CDR3 is TGTGCCAGCAGTGGGACAGGGGAAGGTCTGCCCCAGCATTTT.

The chain carries TRBV27 and TRBJ2-5; no firm D call. Per germline, CDR1 MNHEY and CDR2 SMNVEV (reference sequence). The CDR3 spans 14 residues. V lost 6 bases and J 11 bases, leaving 22 bases between the germline ends. Here the CDR3 reads CASRSSASWGEQYF. As DNA, the CDR3 is TGTGCCAGCAGATCTTCGGCTTCTTGGGGTGAGCAGTACTTC.

This sequence joins TRBV5-1 and TRBJ2-5; no firm D call. From germline, CDR1 is SGHRS and CDR2 YFSETQ. Trimming took off 0 bases at V and 1 base at J, with 13 bases between the two ends. The length of the CDR3 is 16 residues. CDR3 amino acids: CASSLEVAQPQETQYF. The CDR3 DNA reads TGCGCCAGCAGCTTGGAGGTTGCACAGCCCCAAGAGACCCAGTACTTC.

This sequence joins TRBV6-2 or TRBV6-3 and TRBJ1-2; D possibly corresponds to TRBD1 (5 bases). The CDR3 totals 17 residues. Germline CDR1 and CDR2: MNHEY and SVGEGT. V lost 7 bases to trimming and J lost 2 bases, with 23 bases between them. The CDR3 reads CASTYLPQVATNYGYTF. In DNA form, the CDR3 reads TGTGCCAGCACCTATCTCCCACAGGTCGCAACGAACTATGGCTACACCTTC.

The chain joins TRBV7-9 to TRBJ1-2; 9 nucleotides match TRBD1. Germline V gene lookup returns CDR1 SEHNR and CDR2 FQNEAQ (reference sequence). The CDR3 length is 16 residues. V shed 2 bases, J shed 8 bases, and the junction held 12 bases outside the gene matches. The CDR3 DNA sequence: TGTGCCAGCAGCTTATTGAACGGACAGGGGAGGGAGGGCTACACCTTC. This gives the protein CASSLLNGQGREGYTF.

The rearrangement joins TRBV12-3 or TRBV12-4 to TRBJ2-3; D may correspond to TRBD1 or TRBD2 (7 bases each). This CDR3 is built from 17 residues. V was shortened by 7 bases and J by 5 bases, with 25 bases between the two germline ends. The CDR3 reads CASTSRGRGATRDTQYF. In nucleotides, the CDR3 is TGTGCCAGCACCTCCAGGGGGAGGGGGGCTACACGAGATACGCAGTATTTT.

V usage is TRBV28 and J usage is TRBJ1-2; D gene uncertain. The germline gives CDR1 MDHEN, CDR2 SYDVKM. This CDR3 comprises 15 residues. The V gene lost 3 bases and the J gene lost 1 base, with 12 bases spanning the gap. The CDR3 is CASSFGLLVNYGYTF. The CDR3 DNA follows: TGTGCCAGCAGTTTTGGGCTACTCGTTAACTATGGCTACACCTTC.

The V call is TRBV12-5, the J call TRBJ2-3; 13 bases map to TRBD2. The CDR3 totals 17 residues. CDR1 is LGHNT and CDR2 is FRNRAP in the germline V gene. V lost 4 bases and J lost 0; bases outside the gene matches: 4. CDR3 amino acids: CASGSGLAGSSTDTQYF. CDR3 DNA sequence: TGTGCTAGTGGTTCGGGACTAGCGGGGTCTAGCACAGATACGCAGTATTTT.

This clonotype was seen a few times. V and J are TRBV20-1 and TRBJ2-6, with D possibly matching TRBD1 (8 bases). Germline values: CDR1 DFQATT, CDR2 SNEGSKA (reference sequence). V was pared by 6 bases and J by 0 bases, with 15 bases between. The CDR3 sequence is 16 residues long. CDR3 nucleotide sequence: TGCAGTGCCGAGGACAGGGACTACTCTGGGGCCAACGTCCTGACTTTC. This gives the protein CSAEDRDYSGANVLTF.

This clonotype was found once. The chain joins TRBV20-1 to TRBJ2-5; D is undetermined. The germline V gene has CDR1 DFQATT and CDR2 SNEGSKA (reference sequence). This CDR3 contains 15 residues. Trimming cost V 0 bases and J 2 bases, with 13 bases left between them. The CDR3 DNA follows: TGCAGTGCTAGAGATCTCAGATTCCCGCAAGAGACCCAGTACTTC. Amino acid sequence: CSARDLRFPQETQYF.

V gene TRBV18 combines with J gene TRBJ2-2; 7 nucleotides line up with TRBD2. V lost 2 bases to trimming and J lost 6 bases; unmatched junction nucleotides: 0. Germline assignment: CDR1 KGHSH and CDR2 LQKENI. The CDR3 loop spans 13 amino acids. In DNA form, the CDR3 reads TGTGCCAGCTCACCAGGGAGGGCCGGGGAGCTGTTTTTT. As protein: CASSPGRAGELFF.

This clonotype was found a few times. V usage is TRBV12-3 or TRBV12-4 and J usage is TRBJ1-4, with D possibly matching TRBD1 (5 bases). V was shortened by 5 bases and J by 9 bases, with 16 bases between the two germline ends. This CDR3 is 14 amino acids long. The DNA of the CDR3 is TGTGCCAGCAGTCAACGGGGGAGCGTAAAAAAACTGTTTTTT. Protein product: CASSQRGSVKKLFF.